Reported below is one T cell receptor (beta chain). What it binds is not known. This sample is part of a study of a mutant IDH1 vaccine in newly diagnosed glioma. Sample time point: baseline, week 1 (first vaccination visit). The treatment denotes: pre-vaccination baseline after standard-of-care therapy. Clones were read by immunoSEQ multiplex PCR, and TCRdb kept only the in-frame ones, dropping some. The table includes 85,000 to 100,000 clones, just under 80% detected once. General observations from the study: Induction of immune responses by the vaccine occurred in 85% to 95% of patients.

Germline loops: CDR1 MNHNS, CDR2 SASEGT. There are 15 residues in the CDR3. V shed 5 bases, J shed 5 bases, and the junction held 8 bases outside the gene matches. V usage is TRBV6-1 and J usage is TRBJ1-2, with 10 bases matching TRBD1. This TCR derives from a middle-aged man with glioma. The input for sequencing was PBMCs, taken from a glioma patient treated with radiotherapy, temozolomide or both. CDR3 in DNA: TGTGCCAGCAGTCTGCGGGGACAGGGGATATATGGCTACACCTTC. Protein product: CASSLRGQGIYGYTF.